This TCR beta chain originates from a study of T-cell memory formation after mild COVID-19 (dated by TCRdb to the early 2020s). Describing the broader study: TCR sequence clusters from the two donors were found to be largely donor specific. In a couple of donors, T-cell clones that expanded and contracted after mild COVID-19 were tracked by sequencing TCRalpha and TCRbeta repertoires over time. Two young, previously healthy adult volunteers, one female and one male, were included in the cohort. Results the study describes overall, beyond this receptor: The second-wave clones that peaked on day 37 were not confirmed to be SARS-CoV-2 specific. Only two mild cases were covered in the study, and larger cohorts including severe cases with pre-infection samples were considered necessary. Clones contracting from day 15 to 85 had balanced CD4/CD8 phenotypes, while a second wave expanding from day 15 to 37 was biased towards CD4+. Contracting CD4+ clones were found mainly in CM and EM memory subsets, while CD8+ clones were enriched in EMRA. Some responding clones were detected in pre-infection memory, which suggested that pre-existing cross-reactive memory T cells had joined the SARS-CoV-2 response.

With respect to this clonotype: Its antigen is currently not known. No per-base quality is available; no much larger clone lies one base away.

TCRdb records Illumina NovaSeq 6000 as the sequencer. TCRalpha and TCRbeta cDNA libraries were constructed by 5'RACE with constant-segment primers, with sample barcodes and unique molecular identifiers being introduced. Trizol reagent was used to extract RNA from every sample. Library amplification was performed in two PCR steps, and a second sample barcode and Illumina TruSeq adapters were introduced in the second step. Sequencing of the libraries was done on an Illumina NovaSeq, producing 2 x 150 bp paired-end reads. The published analysis was carried out like this. With migec v1.2.7, reads were demultiplexed and then collapsed into UMI-guided consensus sequences. Using mixcr v2.1.11, UMI consensuses were aligned to TRA and TRB V and J templates and then assembled into clonotypes. A clonotype was counted as expanded or contracted only when both edgeR and NoisET called the clonotype significant, with the noise models trained on biological replicates. edgeR calls used a false discovery rate-adjusted p below 0.01 and a log2 fold-change threshold of 1. PCA with hierarchical clustering of max-normalized trajectories of the 1000 most abundant clonotypes was used as exploratory dynamics analysis. Each responding clone was given a CD4 or CD8 phenotype based on the CD4+ and CD8+ repertoires, which had been sequenced separately. The public reads were quality trimmed at Q25 with fastp and then assembled into clones with MiXCR by TCRdb, keeping productive beta chains. CDR3 protein sequences are deduplicated, and each keeps its most common genes and DNA. These V and J calls derive from TCRdb rather than the authors' analysis. The table for this sample lists more than 450,000 distinct CDR3 sequences; 15% to 20% of them were counted only once. More than 10% of the sample comes from the top ten.

Ficoll-Paque density gradient centrifugation was the method used to isolate PBMCs. The CDR3 starts with the cysteine, ends with the phenylalanine, and has 16 residues. Only the CDR3 region is kept as DNA, spanning 48 bases read in frame from base 1. V is pruned by 6 bases and J by 0 bases, leaving 7 bases of the junction without a gene match. The sequence joins TRBV12-3 or TRBV12-4 to TRBJ1-3; TRBD1 agrees with 8 junctional bases. This TCR derives from an adult woman who had mild COVID-19 (a few samples of this study predate the infection). The sample titles of this study are shuffled in the database, so cell type and time point are left out; the donor was told from shared clones. Sequenced: PBMCs or a T cell subset sorted from them (not recorded which). The CDR3 loop reads CASSHGQGRSGNTIYF. The nucleotides read TGTGCCAGCAGCCACGGACAGGGCCGCTCTGGAAACACCATATATTTT.